This T cell receptor (beta chain) is from a study of identical twins. The study, taken as a whole, reports: Analyses of zero insertions could, in part, be confounded by invariant MAIT and iNKT cells. A lower insertion count was a feature of abundant cord blood beta clonotypes, with no such feature in memory repertoires. There was an excess of low generation probability in the out-of-frame alpha sequences that twins shared.

The CDR3 has 18 residues. The V gene end was trimmed by 0 bases and the J gene end by 2 bases; junction bases not matched to a gene: 7. Germline V gene sequence: CDR1 LGHNA, CDR2 YSLEER. Each cDNA held unique molecular identifiers, and template switching gave it a universal primer site. Each CDR3 protein is one row after TCRdb ran MiXCR on the 5' RACE reads. The sample shows 350,000 to 450,000 distinct CDR3 sequences, roughly 20% of them seen only once. There are a few counts of this clonotype. Its target is unknown. The material sequenced was naive T cells sorted from blood. The sequence was collected from a man aged 45 to 65 in good health. This chain connects TRBV4-3 to TRBJ2-2; 9 positions agree with TRBD2. The CDR3 loop reads CASSQDPSGGRNTGELFF. The DNA for the CDR3 is TGCGCCAGCAGCCAAGATCCGAGCGGGGGGCGAAACACCGGGGAGCTGTTTTTT.